The clone carrying this TCR beta chain was detected once. The sample is drawn from a study of CD8 T cells in Susac syndrome. CD8+ and CD4+ T cells from blood underwent TCR beta sequencing. Germline V gene lookup returns CDR1 MGHRA and CDR2 YSYEKL. V shed 0 bases and J shed 7 bases, with 15 bases lying between them. This CDR3 contains 15 residues. Random hexamers were used to reverse transcribe roughly 0.5 to 1 ug of RNA. An immunoSEQ multiplex PCR amplified TCR beta CDR3 over 54 Vbeta and 13 Jbeta. TCRdb re-analysed the immunoSEQ multiplex PCR reads in MiXCR, keeping a single row per CDR3 protein. The data show about 430,000 distinct CDR3 sequences, with roughly 85% seen just once and roughly 0.1% held by the top ten.

This chain joins TRBV4-1 and TRBJ1-1; maybe TRBD1 (6 bases). Sequenced material: CD8+ T cells from PBMCs. The receptor was derived from a human donor with multiple sclerosis. The CDR3 is CASSQDNGGQREAFF. The DNA of the CDR3 is TGCGCCAGCAGCCAAGATAACGGGGGGCAGCGTGAAGCTTTCTTT.